This T cell receptor beta chain came from a study of cytomegalovirus exposure and HLA in healthy donors. Across the study: A preliminary data release comprised around 85 million unique TCRs obtained from HLA-typed donors.

Trimming removed 2 bases from V and 4 bases from J, with 9 bases in between. Per the germline V gene, CDR1 is MDHEN and CDR2 is SYDVKM. This CDR3 has 14 amino acids. Researchers ran the PCR with 60 Vbeta and 13 Jbeta primers. The protocol was immunoSEQ multiplex PCR, while the TCRdb copy is restricted to in-frame clones and leaves out a portion. The sample shows 150,000 to 200,000 clones, roughly three quarters of them seen only once. Study-level points and caveats: A missense DCLRE1C variant was associated with V- and J-gene trimming of TCR beta chains in a later analysis, and an independent cohort replicated the association.

The sample holds one count of this clone. The antigen remains undetermined. The TCR comes from a woman aged 40 to 50 in good health and CMV-seronegative. This chain links TRBV28 with TRBJ1-5; D gene ambiguous. What was sequenced was PBMCs. CDR3 nucleotides: TGTGCCAGCAGTTTACCCTGTTTTAATCAGCCCCAGCATTTT. Amino acids: CASSLPCFNQPQHF.